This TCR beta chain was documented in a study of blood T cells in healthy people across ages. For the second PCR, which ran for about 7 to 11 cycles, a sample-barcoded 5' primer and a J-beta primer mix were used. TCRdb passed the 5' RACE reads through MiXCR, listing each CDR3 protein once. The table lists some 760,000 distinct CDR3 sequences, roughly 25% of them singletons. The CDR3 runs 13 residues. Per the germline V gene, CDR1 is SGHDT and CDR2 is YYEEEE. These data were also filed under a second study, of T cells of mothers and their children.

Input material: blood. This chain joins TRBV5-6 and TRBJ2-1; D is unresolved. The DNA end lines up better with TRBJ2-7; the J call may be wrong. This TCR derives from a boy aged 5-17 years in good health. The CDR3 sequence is CASSFSPTDEQYF. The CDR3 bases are TGTGCCAGCAGCTTCTCTCCCACCGACGAGCAGTACTTC.